Below are 4 T cell receptor beta chains sequenced from a single sample in a study of PD-1 blockade in classical Hodgkin lymphoma. TCRdb's copy holds only in-frame clones and misses some; the assay was immunoSEQ multiplex PCR. This sample has 26,000 or so clones; about 74% occur once, and the top ten carry around 2.4%. Relapse was seen in all patients after autologous stem cell transplantation, and brentuximab vedotin exposure was variable. Magnetic negative selection was used to purify CD4+ T cells from PBMCs that had been thawed. Sequencing was performed on CD4+ T cells from blood, taken at baseline. The receptor source for this set is a human donor with classical Hodgkin lymphoma.

The chain links TRBV30 to TRBJ2-7, with 7 bases aligning to TRBD1. The V gene's germline CDR1 is GTSNPN and CDR2 SVGIG (reference sequence). The J segment lost 3 bases and the V segment lost 2 bases, leaving 1 base of the junction unmatched. CDR3 length: 12 amino acids. CDR3 protein: CAWSRQGYEQYF. In nucleotides, the CDR3 is TGTGCCTGGAGTCGACAGGGCTACGAGCAGTACTTC. The variable domain in full, completed from reference TRBV30 and TRBJ2-7, reads SQTIHQWPATLVQPVGSPLSLECTVEGTSNPNLYWYRQAAGRGLQLLFYSVGIGQISSEVPQNLSASRPQDRQFILSSKKLLLSDSGFYLCAWSRQGYEQYFGPGTRLTVT.

The CDR3 DNA reads TGTGCCAGCAGCTCGCATCATTCACCCCTCCACTTT. The encoded protein is CASSSHHSPLHF. The V and J genes are TRBV7-2 and TRBJ1-6; D ambiguous. Germline V CDR1 and CDR2: SGHTA, FQGNSA. The CDR3 contains 12 residues. The V gene lost 4 bases and the J gene lost 8 bases, with 6 bases spanning the gap.

The CDR3 DNA follows: TGTGCCATCAGGAAGGGAACAGCGAACACCGGGGAGCTGTTTTTT. This gives the protein CAIRKGTANTGELFF. V usage is TRBV10-3 and J usage is TRBJ2-2; no clear D. CDR3 length: 15 amino acids. The V gene lost 6 bases and the J gene lost 0 bases, with 11 bases spanning the gap. CDR1 ENHRY and CDR2 SYGVKD come from the germline V gene.

The rearrangement uses TRBV29-1 and TRBJ2-1; TRBD2 agrees at 9 bases. The V segment lost 3 bases and the J segment 8 bases; nucleotides outside the gene matches: 8. Germline CDR1 reads SQVTM; CDR2 reads ANQGSEA. CDR3 length equals 14 residues. CDR3 coding DNA: TGCAGCGTTGACGCAGGGGGACTAGCCTATGAGCAGTTCTTC. Translation: CSVDAGGLAYEQFF.